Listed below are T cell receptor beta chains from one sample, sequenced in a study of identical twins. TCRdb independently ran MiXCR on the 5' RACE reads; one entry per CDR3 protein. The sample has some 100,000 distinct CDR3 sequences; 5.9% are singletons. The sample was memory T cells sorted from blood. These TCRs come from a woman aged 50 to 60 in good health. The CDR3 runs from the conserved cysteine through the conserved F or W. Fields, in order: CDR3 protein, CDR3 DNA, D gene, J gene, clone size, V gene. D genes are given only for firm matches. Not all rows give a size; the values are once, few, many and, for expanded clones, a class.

CASSRLAGGTDTQYF,TGTGCCAGCAGCCGACTAGCGGGAGGCACAGATACGCAGTATTTT,TRBD2,TRBJ2-3,many,TRBV3-1
CASGVGTAEAFF,TGCGCCAGCGGGGTAGGGACAGCTGAAGCTTTCTTT,TRBD1,TRBJ1-1,.,TRBV10-2
CASSPTPGQGYGYTF,TGTGCCAGCAGCCCCACCCCGGGACAGGGGTATGGCTACACCTTC,TRBD1,TRBJ1-2,many,TRBV4-2
CASRDSNTGTQYF,TGTGCCAGCCGGGACTCTAACACGGGTACGCAGTATTTT,.,TRBJ2-3,.,TRBV11-2
CASSQTPQPSSPLHF,TGCGCCAGCAGCCAAACCCCCCAGCCCAGTTCACCCCTCCACTTT,.,TRBJ1-6,few,TRBV4-1
CASSEGTGGNTEAFF,TGTGCCAGCAGTGAAGGGACAGGGGGCAACACTGAAGCTTTCTTT,TRBD1,TRBJ1-1,many,TRBV6-1
CSAISGRPDYGYTF,TGCAGCGCGATTTCGGGCCGCCCCGACTATGGCTACACCTTC,.,TRBJ1-2,many,TRBV29-1
CASSPDTGGLGDQPQHF,TGTGCCAGCTCACCCGATACGGGGGGGCTAGGGGATCAGCCCCAGCATTTT,.,TRBJ1-5,many,TRBV18
CASSPGTDMQYF,TGTGCCAGCTCACCTGGAACAGATATGCAGTATTTT,.,TRBJ2-3,.,TRBV18
CSVGTQGVGSGELFF,TGCAGCGTTGGGACGCAGGGTGTAGGGTCCGGGGAGCTGTTTTTT,.,TRBJ2-2,few,TRBV29-1
CASSLRTATPATNEKLFF,TGTGCCAGCAGTTTAAGGACAGCAACCCCGGCAACTAATGAAAAACTGTTTTTT,.,TRBJ1-4,few,TRBV27
CASRPDSGRVLEQYF,TGCGCCAGCAGACCAGATAGCGGGAGGGTTCTCGAGCAGTACTTC,TRBD2,TRBJ2-7,.,TRBV5-1
CSVEDLRRGGYTF,TGCAGCGTTGAAGATCTCAGGCGAGGGGGCTACACCTTC,.,TRBJ1-2,few,TRBV29-1
CASSPVVAGVLEQYF,TGTGCCAGCAGCCCCGTGGTAGCGGGAGTGCTCGAGCAGTACTTC,TRBD2,TRBJ2-7,many,TRBV11-3
CASSFENQPQHF,TGTGCCAGCAGTTTCGAGAATCAGCCCCAGCATTTT,.,TRBJ1-5,many,TRBV12-3/TRBV12-4